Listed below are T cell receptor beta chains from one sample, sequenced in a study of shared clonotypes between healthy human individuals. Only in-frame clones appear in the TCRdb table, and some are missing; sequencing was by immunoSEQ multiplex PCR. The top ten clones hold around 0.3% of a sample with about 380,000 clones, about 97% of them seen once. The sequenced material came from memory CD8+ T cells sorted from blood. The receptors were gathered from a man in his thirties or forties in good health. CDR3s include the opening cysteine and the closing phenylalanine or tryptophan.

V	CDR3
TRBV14	CASSIRRGSGRHEQFF
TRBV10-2	CASSEEQPFANEKLFF
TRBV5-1	CASSLLAGEPGANVLTF
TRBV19	CASSMGLGTGARQPQHF
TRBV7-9	CASSLTGIGTEAFF
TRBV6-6	CASSYRGANYGYTF
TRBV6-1	CASNPWGERTDTQYF
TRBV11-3	CASSLKMTAANTGELFF
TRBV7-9	CASSVNALFGAFF
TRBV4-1	CASSQNGNRELFF
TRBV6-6	CASSPRLAGGHEQYF
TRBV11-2	CASSPPGRYGYTF
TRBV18	CASSPTIYLGTPSADTQYF
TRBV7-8	CASSLGTSGRTDTQYF
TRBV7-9	CASSLGDRGEKLFF
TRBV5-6	CASSFLVDFLAGANEQFF
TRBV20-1	CSARVESQYF
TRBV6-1	CASTRTSGYEQYF
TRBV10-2	CASTQRVGETQYF
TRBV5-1	CASSSPWVAEGSEQYF
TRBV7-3	CASSAWGTSRPGANVLTF
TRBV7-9	CASSLGLARTYEQYF
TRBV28	CASSSSLNPPPPLSYEQYF
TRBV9	CASSVAGEYGYTF
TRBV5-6	CASSLDTDSYNEQFF
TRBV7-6	CASSPTSGSYGEEQYF
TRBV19	CASSTLDRGAETQYF
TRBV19	CASGDTQYF
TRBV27	CASSLYANTEAFF
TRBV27	CASSLSPPGTDTQYF